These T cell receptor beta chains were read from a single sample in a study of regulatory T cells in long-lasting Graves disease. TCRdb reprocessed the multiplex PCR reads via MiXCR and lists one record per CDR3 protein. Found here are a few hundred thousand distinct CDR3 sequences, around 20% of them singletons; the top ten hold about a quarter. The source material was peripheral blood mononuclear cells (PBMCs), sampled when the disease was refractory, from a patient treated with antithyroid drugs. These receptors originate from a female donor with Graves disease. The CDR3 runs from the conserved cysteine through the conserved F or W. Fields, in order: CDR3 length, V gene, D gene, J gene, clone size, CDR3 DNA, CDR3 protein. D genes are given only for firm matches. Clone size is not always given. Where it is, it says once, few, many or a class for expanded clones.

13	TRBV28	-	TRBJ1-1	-	TGTGCCACCTCTGGGGGAGTGAACACTGAAGCTTTCTTT	CATSGGVNTEAFF
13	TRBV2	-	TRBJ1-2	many	TGTGCCAGCAGTGAACAGTCGAACTATGGCTACACCTTC	CASSEQSNYGYTF
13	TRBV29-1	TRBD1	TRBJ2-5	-	TGCAGCGTTGAAGGGTACAGGGGGGAGACCCAGCACTTC	CSVEGYRGETQHF
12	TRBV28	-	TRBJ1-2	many	TGTGCCAGCAGCAGGAGTAACTATGGCTACACCTTC	CASSRSNYGYTF
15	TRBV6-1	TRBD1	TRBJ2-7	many	TGTGCCAGCAGCCCCCCCGGACAGGACTCCTACGAGCAGTACTTC	CASSPPGQDSYEQYF
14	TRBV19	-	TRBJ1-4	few	TGTGCCAGTAGTTCGAGTCGAGGACTTGAAAAACTGTTTTTT	CASSSSRGLEKLFF
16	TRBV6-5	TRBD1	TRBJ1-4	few	TGTGCCAGCAGTTACTCGAGTACAGGGGTGGGTGAAAAACTGTTTTTT	CASSYSSTGVGEKLFF
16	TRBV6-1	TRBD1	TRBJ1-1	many	TGTGCCAGCAGCATCCGGGGACAGGGTGGGAATACTGAAGCTTTCTTT	CASSIRGQGGNTEAFF
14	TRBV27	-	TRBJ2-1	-	TGTGCCAGCAGTCTCGTGCAGGGCTCTGATGAGCAGTTCTTC	CASSLVQGSDEQFF
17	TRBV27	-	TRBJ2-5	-	TGTGCCAGCAGAACCAGACGGGGGATACCTCGGGGGTCGACCCAGTACTTC	CASRTRRGIPRGSTQYF
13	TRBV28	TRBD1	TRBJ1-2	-	TGTGCCAGCAGGAAAACAGGGGTTAAGGACTACACCTTC	CASRKTGVKDYTF
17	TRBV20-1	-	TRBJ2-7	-	TGCAGTGCTAGGGCACCCGTATCCGGGAGTCGCGCCTACGGGCAGTACTTC	CSARAPVSGSRAYGQYF
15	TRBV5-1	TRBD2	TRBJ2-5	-	TGCGCCAGCAGCGCCCCGGCTAGCGGGAGGGAGACCCAGTACTTC	CASSAPASGRETQYF
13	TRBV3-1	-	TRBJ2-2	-	TGTGCCAGCAGCCGGAGGGAGGTCGGGGAGCTGTTTTTT	CASSRREVGELFF
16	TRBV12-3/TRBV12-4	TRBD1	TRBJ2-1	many	TGTGCCAGCAGTTTAGGACAGGGGGGTAACTACAATGAGCAGTTCTTC	CASSLGQGGNYNEQFF
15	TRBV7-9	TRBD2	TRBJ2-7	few	TGTGCCAGCAGCCCCGGGACTAGCGCCTCCTACGAGCAGTACTTC	CASSPGTSASYEQYF
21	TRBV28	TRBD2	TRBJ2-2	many	TGTGCCAGCAGTCGTGCCTCAGGTTACTTACTAGCGGGAGGTAGCACCGGGGAGCTGTTTTTT	CASSRASGYLLAGGSTGELFF
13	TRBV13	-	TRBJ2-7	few	TGTGCCAGCAGCACGGCGACCGACTTGGGGCAGTACTTC	CASSTATDLGQYF
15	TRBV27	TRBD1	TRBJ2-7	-	TGTGCCAGCAATCGCGGACAGGGGAGCTCCTACGAGCAGTACTTC	CASNRGQGSSYEQYF
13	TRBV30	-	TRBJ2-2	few	TGTGCCTGCGCAGGGTGGGGCACCGGGGAGCTGTTTTTT	CACAGWGTGELFF
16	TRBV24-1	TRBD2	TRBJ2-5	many	TGTGCCACCAGTGACCCGGGACTAGCGGGACGGGAGACCCAGTACTTC	CATSDPGLAGRETQYF
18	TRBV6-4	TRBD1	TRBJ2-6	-	TGTGCCAGCAGTGGATCAGGGGGCTTATCCTCTGGGGCCAACGTCCTGACTTTC	CASSGSGGLSSGANVLTF
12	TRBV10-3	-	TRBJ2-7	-	TGTGCCATCAGTGCTTGGGACTACGAGCAGTACTTC	CAISAWDYEQYF
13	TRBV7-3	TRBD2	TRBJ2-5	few	TGTGCCAGCAGGCCGGCGGGGGGAGAGACCCAGTACTTC	CASRPAGGETQYF
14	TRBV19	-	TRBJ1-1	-	TGTGCCAGTTCAGTCAGGGACTTGGGCACTGAAGCTTTCTTT	CASSVRDLGTEAFF
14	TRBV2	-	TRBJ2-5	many	TGTGCCAGCAGTACGGCTTCAGGGATCGAGACCCAGTACTTC	CASSTASGIETQYF
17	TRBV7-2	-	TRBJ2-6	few	TGTGCCAGCAGCTCGAGGGGGGCCCCCTCTGGGGCCAACGTCCTGACTTTC	CASSSRGAPSGANVLTF
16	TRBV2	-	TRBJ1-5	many	TGTGCCAGCAGTAGCTGGGGAACCGGGAGCAATCAGCCCCAGCATTTT	CASSSWGTGSNQPQHF
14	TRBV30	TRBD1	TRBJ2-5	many	TGTGCCTGGAGTTACGGACAGGGGCGAGAGACCCAGTACTTC	CAWSYGQGRETQYF
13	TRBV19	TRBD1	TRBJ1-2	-	TGTGCCAGTAAGGACAGGGGGCCGACAGGCTACACCTTC	CASKDRGPTGYTF
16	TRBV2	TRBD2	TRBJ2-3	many	TGTGCCAGCACTAGCGGGAGGGGAACTAGCACAGATACGCAGTATTTT	CASTSGRGTSTDTQYF
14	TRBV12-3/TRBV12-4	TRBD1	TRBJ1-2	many	TGTGCCAGCAGTCCCGGACAGGTCATTTATGGCTACACCTTC	CASSPGQVIYGYTF
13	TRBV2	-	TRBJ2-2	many	TGTGCCAGCGAACAGGAGAACACCGGGGAGCTGTTTTTT	CASEQENTGELFF
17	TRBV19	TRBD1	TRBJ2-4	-	TGTGCCAGTACTGTTGCCGGGACAGTACTAGCCAAAAACATTCAGTACTTC	CASTVAGTVLAKNIQYF
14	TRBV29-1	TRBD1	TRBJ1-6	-	TGCAGCGCCGCCTCCGGGACAGGGAATTCACCCCTCCACTTT	CSAASGTGNSPLHF
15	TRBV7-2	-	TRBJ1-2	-	TGTGCCAGCAGCGACTCGAACGCAGTTCCCTATGGCTACACCTTC	CASSDSNAVPYGYTF
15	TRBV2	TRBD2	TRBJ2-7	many	TGTGCCAGCAGTAAATGGCTAGCGGGAGAGGAGGAGCAGTACTTC	CASSKWLAGEEEQYF
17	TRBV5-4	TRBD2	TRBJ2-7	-	TGTGCCAGCAGCTTGGCATTGGCGGGACTAGGGAACCACGAGCAGTACTTC	CASSLALAGLGNHEQYF
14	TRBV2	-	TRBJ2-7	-	TGTGCCAGCAGTGAGCGGGGCGGGACCTACGAGCAGTACTTC	CASSERGGTYEQYF
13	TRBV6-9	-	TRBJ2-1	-	TGTGCCAGCAGTTTCCTCTTAGTCGGTGAGCAGTTCTTC	CASSFLLVGEQFF
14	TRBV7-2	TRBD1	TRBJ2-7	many	TGTGCCAGCAGCGCAGGGACAGTTTTAGGGGAGCAGTACTTC	CASSAGTVLGEQYF
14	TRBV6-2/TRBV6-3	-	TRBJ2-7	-	TGTGCCAGCAGTTCCCCCCAGATGACCTACGAGCAGTACTTC	CASSSPQMTYEQYF
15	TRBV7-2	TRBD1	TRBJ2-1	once	TGTGCCAGCAGCCGTGGACAGGGACCAGGAAATGAGCAGTTCTTC	CASSRGQGPGNEQFF
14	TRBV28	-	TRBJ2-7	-	TGTGCCAGCAGTTTATGGGGGGGCTCCTACGAGCAGTACTTC	CASSLWGGSYEQYF
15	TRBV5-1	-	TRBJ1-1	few	TGCGCCAGCAGCCCCGGAGGAGGGTTATGGACTGAAGCTTTCTTT	CASSPGGGLWTEAFF
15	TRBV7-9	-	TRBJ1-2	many	TGTGCCAGCTCCTCCCGGGGGACCTCCGACTATGGCTACACCTTC	CASSSRGTSDYGYTF
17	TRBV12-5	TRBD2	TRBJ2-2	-	TGTGCTAGTGGTTTGTCCACGGGGGGGTTAGTCACCGGGGAGCTGTTTTTT	CASGLSTGGLVTGELFF